This T cell receptor (beta chain) was sequenced during a study of blood T cell repertoires in COVID-19. Study in general: PBMCs, B-cell-depleted T cells, or T cells provided the cDNA or gDNA that made up the material.

In the study's own analysis: Quantification of nucleated cells was approximated via reference gene primer amplification. TCRdb's table, derived via immunoSEQ multiplex PCR, lists solely in-frame clones and lacks some. The V and J calls and clone size are taken from that table; D and trimming were inferred from the DNA. The sample holds 280,000 or so clones, about nine tenths seen once. This CDR3 has 17 amino acids. Trimming cost V 1 base and J 1 base, with 16 bases left between them. CDR1 is SGHVS, CDR2 FNYEAQ, per germline. The V and J genes are TRBV7-6 and TRBJ2-5; D is possibly TRBD1 (6 bases). This receptor was obtained from a woman aged 60 to 75 with acute or convalescent COVID-19. The sample taken for sequencing was peripheral blood. CDR3 protein: CASSLVGSGRGQETQYF. The CDR3 coding sequence is TGTGCCAGCAGCTTAGTCGGGTCGGGCAGGGGCCAAGAGACCCAGTACTTC.